Listed here are 30 T cell receptor beta chains from one sample, sequenced in a study of shared clonotypes between healthy human individuals. Produced via immunoSEQ multiplex PCR; TCRdb's table is partial and in-frame only. This sample yields some 2,000,000 clones, of which around 95% are seen a single time; roughly 0.13% belongs to the top ten. The sequenced sample consisted of naive CD4+ T cells sorted from blood. Subset indicated: CD45RA+ positively selected. These receptors came from a man aged 18 to 30 in good health.

The CDR3 DNA reads as TGCGCCAGCAGTGAGGGTTTTGGCAGGGGGCCTATCGAGCAGTACTTC. Translation: CASSEGFGRGPIEQYF. This chain joins TRBV10-2 and TRBJ2-7; 8 bases map to TRBD1. V trimming: 2 bases; J trimming: 6 bases; junction bases outside the gene matches: 12. Germline loops: CDR1 WSHSY, CDR2 SAAADI. The CDR3 runs 16 residues.

CDR3 coding DNA: TGTGCCTGGAGCCCGAGGGGCTTCCAAGAGACCCAGTACTTC. Translated, it gives CAWSPRGFQETQYF. The J gene is TRBJ2-5, the V gene TRBV30, with D perhaps matching TRBD1 or TRBD2 (5 bases each). The CDR3 runs 14 residues. The germline V gene encodes CDR1 GTSNPN and CDR2 SVGIG (reference sequence). V lost 3 bases, J lost 1 base, and 12 bases lay in between.

This chain connects TRBV28 to TRBJ2-7; D might be TRBD1 or TRBD2, each matching 5 bases. Per the germline V gene, CDR1 is MDHEN and CDR2 is SYDVKM. The CDR3 consists of 14 residues. V dropped 7 bases and J dropped 6 bases, with 19 bases sitting between them. In nucleotides, the CDR3 is TGTGCCAGCACGTCGGGACCACAAAGGGGCGAGCAGTACTTC. Its translation is CASTSGPQRGEQYF.

Concerning this clone itself: The identical CDR3 is also encoded by other nucleotide sequences in the sample. The rearrangement links TRBV18 to TRBJ2-7; D is unclear. V was clipped by 1 base and J by 4 bases, with 11 bases between them. This CDR3 contains 14 residues. CDR1 is KGHSH, CDR2 LQKENI, per germline. The CDR3 nucleotides are TGTGCCAGCTCACCACGAGTAGAAAGTTACGAGCAGTACTTC. Its protein is CASSPRVESYEQYF.

In the case of this clone: The sample contains more than one DNA sequence encoding this CDR3. The chain has TRBV7-8 and TRBJ1-5; 7 nucleotides match TRBD1. Germline lookup yields CDR1 SGHVS and CDR2 FQNEAQ. V shed 1 base and J 7 bases; nucleotides not matched to a gene: 1. This CDR3 has 13 residues. CDR3 region: CASSLDRGQPQHF. The CDR3 bases are TGTGCCAGCAGCTTAGACAGGGGCCAGCCCCAGCATTTT. Drawing the rest from reference TRBV7-8 and TRBJ1-5, the complete variable domain is GAGVSQSPRYKVAKRGQDVALRCDPISGHVSLFWYQQALGQGPEFLTYFQNEAQLDKSGLPSDRFFAERPEGSVSTLKIQRTQQEDSAVYLCASSLDRGQPQHFGDGTRLSIL.

The table lists this clone with a count of one. This CDR3 is also generated by other DNA sequences in the sample. J is TRBJ2-1 and V is TRBV6-1; no definite D call. The germline CDR1 and CDR2 sequences are MNHNS and SASEGT. The CDR3 spans 11 residues. V was cut by 8 bases and J by 4 bases, with 6 bases left in between. DNA of the CDR3: TGTGCCAGCGGCGGATACAATGAGCAGTTCTTC. Translating it yields CASGGYNEQFF.

The chain recombines TRBV7-2 with TRBJ2-5, with D perhaps given as TRBD1 or TRBD2 (5 bases each). Trimming shortened V by 7 bases and J by 2 bases, and 11 bases separated the two germline ends. CDR3 length: 13 residues. Germline CDR1 is SGHTA and CDR2 is FQGNSA. The CDR3 loop reads CASNRGSQETQYF. CDR3 nucleotide sequence: TGTGCCAGCAACCGGGGCAGTCAAGAGACCCAGTACTTC.

The chain has TRBV5-1 and TRBJ1-2; D might be TRBD1 (5 bases). The CDR3 runs 14 residues. From germline, CDR1 is SGHRS and CDR2 YFSETQ. Trimming stripped 0 bases from V and 8 bases from J, with 14 bases between. The CDR3: CASSLAGEVEGYTF. The CDR3 coding sequence is TGCGCCAGCAGCTTGGCGGGGGAAGTCGAGGGCTACACCTTC.

In this sample, this clone turned up once. The rearrangement joins TRBV4-1 to TRBJ2-7; 8 bases fit TRBD1. V lost 4 bases to trimming and J lost 5 bases; unmatched junction nucleotides: 4. Germline values: CDR1 MGHRA, CDR2 YSYEKL. The CDR3 contains 13 residues. Here the CDR3 reads CASSLGQGHEQYF. In DNA, the CDR3 is TGCGCCAGCAGCCTCGGACAGGGCCACGAGCAGTACTTC.

The chain is built from TRBV5-4 and TRBJ2-1, with TRBD2 matching over 13 bases. The CDR3 extends over 16 amino acids. The V gene's germline CDR1 is SGHNT and CDR2 YYREEE (reference sequence). The junction had 8 bases not matched to a gene; V was cut back by 4 bases and J by 7 bases. CDR3 bases: TGTGCCAGCAGCCAAACTAGCGGGGGGGTTGTAAATGAGCAGTTCTTC. Residues: CASSQTSGGVVNEQFF.

A word on this clone: This specimen includes other DNA sequences encoding the same CDR3. This chain connects TRBV19 to TRBJ1-5; a weak D match, TRBD1 (5 bases). CDR3 size: 14 residues. V dropped 0 bases and J dropped 2 bases, with 5 bases sitting between them. Germline-derived CDR1 and CDR2 are LNHDA and SQIVND (reference sequence). As DNA, the CDR3 is TGTGCCAGTAGTATAGAAGGGGGCAATCAGCCCCAGCATTTT. The encoded protein is CASSIEGGNQPQHF.

The CDR3 DNA reads as TGTGCCAGCTCCCCCTCGGACAGCTATGGCTACACCTTC. This codes for CASSPSDSYGYTF. The chain has TRBV28 and TRBJ1-2; perhaps TRBD1 as D (6 bases). This CDR3 region has 13 residues. V lost 8 bases to trimming and J lost 4 bases, with 14 bases between them. The germline V gene encodes CDR1 MDHEN and CDR2 SYDVKM.

A word on this clone: This CDR3 is also generated by other DNA sequences in the sample. V and J are TRBV11-2 and TRBJ2-1, with 8 bases aligning to TRBD2. Germline V gives CDR1 SGHAT, CDR2 FQNNGV. The CDR3 loop spans 15 amino acids. V was clipped by 5 bases and J by 4 bases; unmatched bases: 7. The CDR3 here is CASSLGAGVYNEQFF. CDR3 coding DNA: TGTGCCAGCAGCCTCGGAGCGGGAGTATACAATGAGCAGTTCTTC.

The chain links TRBV7-8 to TRBJ2-3, with TRBD1 matching over 10 bases. The trim removed 5 bases at V and 0 bases at J, leaving 8 bases unmatched. The CDR3 consists of 17 residues. The V gene's germline CDR1 is SGHVS and CDR2 FQNEAQ. In nucleotides, the CDR3 is TGTGCCAGCAGCAACCTCAGACAGGGGGCGAGCACAGATACGCAGTATTTT. This encodes CASSNLRQGASTDTQYF. Supplemented by reference TRBV7-8 and TRBJ2-3, the full variable domain reads GAGVSQSPRYKVAKRGQDVALRCDPISGHVSLFWYQQALGQGPEFLTYFQNEAQLDKSGLPSDRFFAERPEGSVSTLKIQRTQQEDSAVYLCASSNLRQGASTDTQYFGPGTRLTVL.

J is TRBJ2-7 and V is TRBV18, with 7 bases fitting TRBD1. The CDR3 length is 14 residues. Germline lookup yields CDR1 KGHSH and CDR2 LQKENI. The junction had 9 bases not matched to a gene; V was cut back by 10 bases and J by 0 bases. The CDR3 nucleotides read TGTGCCACCAACATCCGGGACAGCTCCTACGAGCAGTACTTC. Translating gives CATNIRDSSYEQYF.

V and J are TRBV29-1 and TRBJ2-3, with D perhaps matching TRBD1 (6 bases). The CDR3 is made up of 12 amino acids. Germline CDR1 SQVTM, CDR2 ANQGSEA. Trimming left V 7 bases short and J 1 base short, with 9 bases between. The CDR3 DNA reads as TGCAGCGCGAGGACAGGCACAGATACGCAGTATTTT. Translation gives CSARTGTDTQYF.

The rearrangement joins TRBV7-2 to TRBJ2-1; TRBD2 matches at 7 bases. After removal of 5 bases from V and 6 bases from J, the junction contained 4 bases not matched to a gene. CDR1 and CDR2 (germline): SGHTA, FQGNSA. This CDR3 has 13 residues. This chain's CDR3 is CASSPWGGNEQFF. CDR3 nucleotides: TGTGCCAGCAGCCCCTGGGGGGGCAATGAGCAGTTCTTC. Full variable domain (rest looked up from reference TRBV7-2 and TRBJ2-1): GAGVSQSPSNKVTEKGKDVELRCDPISGHTALYWYRQSLGQGLEFLIYFQGNSAPDKSGLPSDRFSAERTGGSVSTLTIQRTQQEDSAVYLCASSPWGGNEQFFGPGTRLTVL.

V is TRBV9 and J is TRBJ2-6; D may be TRBD2 (6 bases). V lost 2 bases and J 0 bases, leaving 15 bases between the germline ends. Germline V gene data show CDR1 as SGDLS and CDR2 as YYNGEE. This CDR3 is 18 amino acids long. CDR3 amino acids: CASSVEGTRSSGANVLTF. The CDR3 coding sequence is TGTGCCAGCAGCGTGGAGGGCACTCGGAGCTCTGGGGCCAACGTCCTGACTTTC.

This chain joins TRBV4-1 and TRBJ2-2; no reliable D call. Trimming took off 4 bases at V and 7 bases at J, with 19 bases between the two ends. This CDR3 comprises 16 residues. CDR1 and CDR2 from the germline V gene are MGHRA and YSYEKL. The CDR3 region is CASSPRQAGIVGELFF. The CDR3 coding sequence is TGCGCCAGCAGCCCTCGACAAGCTGGGATCGTCGGGGAGCTGTTTTTT.

This chain links TRBV6-6 with TRBJ1-6; D call uncertain. The CDR3 loop spans 15 amino acids. V lost 6 bases to trimming and J lost 6 bases, with 15 bases between them. The germline gives CDR1 MNHNY, CDR2 SVGAGI (reference sequence). CDR3 nucleotides: TGTGCCAGCAGAATAGGAACCAAACTTAATTCACCCCTCCACTTT. Protein sequence: CASRIGTKLNSPLHF.

V usage is TRBV5-1 and J usage is TRBJ2-3; the D call may be TRBD1 or TRBD2 (5 bases each). V was shortened by 4 bases and J by 6 bases, with 21 bases between the two germline ends. CDR1 and CDR2 from the germline V gene are SGHRS and YFSETQ. The CDR3 extends over 16 amino acids. CDR3 sequence: CASSAHRDGITDTQYF. The CDR3 DNA is TGCGCCAGCAGCGCCCACCGGGACGGAATCACGGATACGCAGTATTTT.

A remark on this clone: At the DNA level, this CDR3 is encoded by other sequences in the same sample as well. CDR3 DNA sequence: TGTGCCAGCAGCAGATCGGGGGGGGACAATGAGCAGTTCTTC. Amino acid sequence: CASSRSGGDNEQFF. This chain connects TRBV11-2 to TRBJ2-1; TRBD2 agrees at 8 bases. Germline V gives CDR1 SGHAT, CDR2 FQNNGV. The V and J ends lost 5 bases and 5 bases, in that order; junction bases with no gene match: 5. The CDR3 length is 14 residues.

As concerns this clone: This sample includes further DNA sequences coding for the same CDR3. The chain links TRBV5-1 to TRBJ1-4; D might be TRBD1 (5 bases). The CDR3 length is 15 residues. V was trimmed by 0 bases and J by 2 bases, leaving 8 bases between them. Germline CDR1 SGHRS, CDR2 YFSETQ. CDR3 nucleotides: TGCGCCAGCAGCTTGGAAGGGACCACTAATGAAAAACTGTTTTTT. Translated: CASSLEGTTNEKLFF.

This clone was counted a single time. This chain uses TRBV6-1 with TRBJ1-3; D not certain. This CDR3 region has 13 residues. Germline V gene sequence: CDR1 MNHNS, CDR2 SASEGT. V lost 4 bases to trimming and J lost 4 bases, with 8 bases between them. The CDR3 is CASSGLGGNTIYF. CDR3 DNA sequence: TGTGCCAGCAGTGGTCTAGGGGGAAACACCATATATTTT.

The chain employs TRBV14 and TRBJ1-1, with D hard to call. Per the germline V gene, CDR1 is SGHDN and CDR2 is FVKESK. The V and J ends lost 1 base and 7 bases respectively, with 13 bases between them. The CDR3 length is 14 residues. CDR3: CASSQVVTRGEAFF. CDR3 nucleotides: TGTGCCAGCAGCCAAGTAGTTACCCGGGGTGAAGCTTTCTTT.

The V call is TRBV10-3, the J call TRBJ1-5; D unclear. Germline CDR1 reads ENHRY; CDR2 reads SYGVKD. This CDR3 has 14 residues. Trimming removed 2 bases at V and 6 bases at J, with 11 bases between. The CDR3: CAISEGRAAQPQHF. As DNA, the CDR3 is TGTGCCATCAGTGAGGGGCGGGCCGCTCAGCCCCAGCATTTT.

The CDR3 sequence: CASSLAIARGLDGYTF. CDR3 DNA sequence: TGTGCCAGCAGCTTAGCTATTGCCAGGGGGCTGGATGGCTACACCTTC. The rearrangement links TRBV7-9 to TRBJ1-2, with 8 bases identical to TRBD1. V was pared by 0 bases and J by 6 bases, with 9 bases of the junction left unmatched. Germline V gene lookup returns CDR1 SEHNR and CDR2 FQNEAQ (reference sequence). The CDR3 loop spans 16 amino acids.

This clone was seen once. CDR3 sequence (DNA): TGTGCCAGCAGTGGACAGGGGGCCTATAATTCACCCCTCCACTTT. Translating gives CASSGQGAYNSPLHF. V and J are TRBV2 and TRBJ1-6, with TRBD1 identical over 9 bases. The germline V gene has CDR1 SNHLY and CDR2 FYNNEI. The V gene end was trimmed by 4 bases and the J gene end by 2 bases; junction bases not matched to a gene: 0. The CDR3 length is 15 residues. Full variable domain (missing parts from reference TRBV2 and TRBJ1-6): EPEVTQTPSHQVTQMGQEVILRCVPISNHLYFYWYRQILGQKVEFLVSFYNNEISEKSEIFDDQFSVERPDGSNFTLKIRSTKLEDSAMYFCASSGQGAYNSPLHFGNGTRLTVT.

The V call is TRBV10-3, the J call TRBJ1-3; D not resolved. Looked up from germline, CDR1 is ENHRY and CDR2 is SYGVKD. There are 14 residues in the CDR3. Trimming took off 4 bases at V and 0 bases at J, with 7 bases between the two ends. In DNA, the CDR3 is TGTGCCATCAGTGCTGTAGTCTCTGGAAACACCATATATTTT. It translates to CAISAVVSGNTIYF.

The rearrangement uses TRBV7-2 and TRBJ1-5; D gene uncertain. The CDR3 contains 13 residues. CDR1 is SGHTA, CDR2 FQGNSA, per germline. V dropped 2 bases and J dropped 6 bases, with 8 bases sitting between them. CDR3 amino acids: CASSLKGFQPQHF. CDR3 bases: TGTGCCAGCAGCTTAAAGGGTTTTCAGCCCCAGCATTTT.